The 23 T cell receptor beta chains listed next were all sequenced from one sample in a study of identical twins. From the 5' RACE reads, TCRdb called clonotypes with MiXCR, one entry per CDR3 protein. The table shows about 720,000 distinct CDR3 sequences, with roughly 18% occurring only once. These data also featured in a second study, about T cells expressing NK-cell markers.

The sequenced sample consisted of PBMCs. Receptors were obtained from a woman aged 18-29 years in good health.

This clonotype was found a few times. CDR3 DNA: TGTGCCAGCAGCCCATCTCCGGGACAGGCGTCCTACGAGCAGTACTTC. Residues: CASSPSPGQASYEQYF. This sequence joins TRBV3-1 and TRBJ2-7, with 8 bases identical to TRBD1. CDR3 size: 16 residues. The J segment lost 1 base and the V segment lost 4 bases, leaving 9 bases of the junction unmatched. Germline CDR1 reads LGHDT; CDR2 reads YNNKEL (reference sequence).

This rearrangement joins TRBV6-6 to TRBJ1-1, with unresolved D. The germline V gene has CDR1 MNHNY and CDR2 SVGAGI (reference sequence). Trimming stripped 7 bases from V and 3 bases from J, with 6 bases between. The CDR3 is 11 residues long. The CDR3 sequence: CASTQYTEAFF. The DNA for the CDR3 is TGTGCCAGCACTCAGTACACTGAAGCTTTCTTT.

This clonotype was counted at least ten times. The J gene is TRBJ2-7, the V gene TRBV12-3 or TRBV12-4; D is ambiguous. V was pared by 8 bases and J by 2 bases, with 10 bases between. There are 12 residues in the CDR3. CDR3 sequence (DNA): TGTGCCAGCTCACCGGGCACCTACGAGCAGTACTTC. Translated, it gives CASSPGTYEQYF.

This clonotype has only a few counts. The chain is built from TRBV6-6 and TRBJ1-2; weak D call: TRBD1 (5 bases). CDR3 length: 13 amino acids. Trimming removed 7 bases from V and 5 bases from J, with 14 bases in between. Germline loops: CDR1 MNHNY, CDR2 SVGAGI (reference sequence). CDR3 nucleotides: TGTGCCAGCACCTCCGGGACCGGTTATGGCTACACCTTC. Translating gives CASTSGTGYGYTF.

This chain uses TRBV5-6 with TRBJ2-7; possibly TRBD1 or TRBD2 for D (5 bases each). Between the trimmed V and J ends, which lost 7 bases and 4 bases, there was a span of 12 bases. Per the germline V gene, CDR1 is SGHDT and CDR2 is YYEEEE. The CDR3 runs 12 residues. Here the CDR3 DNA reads TGTGCCAGCGGCCCTGGGGGATACGAGCAGTACTTC. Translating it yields CASGPGGYEQYF. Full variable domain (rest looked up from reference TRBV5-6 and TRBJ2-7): DAGVTQSPTHLIKTRGQQVTLRCSPKSGHDTVSWYQQALGQGPQFIFQYYEEEERQRGNFPDRFSGHQFPNYSSELNVNALLLGDSALYLCASGPGGYEQYFGPGTRLTVT.

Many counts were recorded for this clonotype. The CDR3 DNA sequence: TGCAGTGCCCCCTCCGGGGCCAACGTCCTGACTTTC. The encoded protein is CSAPSGANVLTF. This chain connects TRBV20-1 to TRBJ2-6; D call uncertain. There are 12 residues in the CDR3. The ends were cut back, 6 bases at V and 4 bases at J, with 7 bases in the middle. Germline-derived CDR1 and CDR2 are DFQATT and SNEGSKA (reference sequence).

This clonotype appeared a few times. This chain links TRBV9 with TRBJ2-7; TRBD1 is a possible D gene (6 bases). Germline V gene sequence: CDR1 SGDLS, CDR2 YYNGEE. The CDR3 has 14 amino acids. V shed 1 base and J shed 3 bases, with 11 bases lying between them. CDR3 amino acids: CASSVRQDDYEQYF. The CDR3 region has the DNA TGTGCCAGCAGCGTAAGACAGGACGACTACGAGCAGTACTTC. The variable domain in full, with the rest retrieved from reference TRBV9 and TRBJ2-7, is DSGVTQTPKHLITATGQRVTLRCSPRSGDLSVYWYQQSLDQGLQFLIQYYNGEERAKGNILERFSAQQFPDLHSELNLSSLELGDSALYFCASSVRQDDYEQYFGPGTRLTVT.

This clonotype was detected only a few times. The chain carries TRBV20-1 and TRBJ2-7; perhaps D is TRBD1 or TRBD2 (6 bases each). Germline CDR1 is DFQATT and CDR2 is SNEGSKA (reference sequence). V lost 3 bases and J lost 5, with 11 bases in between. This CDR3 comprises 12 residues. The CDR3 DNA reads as TGCAGTGCTAGTTGGGGGGCCCACGAGCAGTACTTC. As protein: CSASWGAHEQYF.

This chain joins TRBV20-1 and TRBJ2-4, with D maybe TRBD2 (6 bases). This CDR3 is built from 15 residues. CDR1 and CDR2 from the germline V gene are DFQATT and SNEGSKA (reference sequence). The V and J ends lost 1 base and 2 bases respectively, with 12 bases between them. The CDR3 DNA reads TGCAGTGCTAGAGGCGGGGTCGGGACCAAAAACATTCAGTACTTC. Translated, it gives CSARGGVGTKNIQYF.

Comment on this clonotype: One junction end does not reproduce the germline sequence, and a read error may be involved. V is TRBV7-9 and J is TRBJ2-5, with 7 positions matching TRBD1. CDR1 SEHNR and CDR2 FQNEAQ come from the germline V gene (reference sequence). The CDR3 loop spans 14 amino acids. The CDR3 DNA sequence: TGTGCCAGCTTCAGGGGGACAGTAGAAGACACCCAGTACTTC. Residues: CASFRGTVEDTQYF.

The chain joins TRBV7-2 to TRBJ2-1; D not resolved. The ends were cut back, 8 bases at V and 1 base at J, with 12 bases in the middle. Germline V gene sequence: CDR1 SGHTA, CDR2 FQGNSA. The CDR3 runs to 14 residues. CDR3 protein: CASAYDGSYNEQFF. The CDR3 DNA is TGTGCCAGCGCCTACGACGGATCCTACAATGAGCAGTTCTTC. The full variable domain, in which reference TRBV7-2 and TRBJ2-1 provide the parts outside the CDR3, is GAGVSQSPSNKVTEKGKDVELRCDPISGHTALYWYRQSLGQGLEFLIYFQGNSAPDKSGLPSDRFSAERTGGSVSTLTIQRTQQEDSAVYLCASAYDGSYNEQFFGPGTRLTVL.

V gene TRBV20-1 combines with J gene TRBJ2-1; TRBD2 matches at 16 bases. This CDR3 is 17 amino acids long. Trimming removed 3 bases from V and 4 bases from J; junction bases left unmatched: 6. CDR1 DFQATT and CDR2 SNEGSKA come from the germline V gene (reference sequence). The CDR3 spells CSARGGLAGGVYNEQFF. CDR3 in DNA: TGCAGTGCTAGGGGGGGACTAGCGGGAGGGGTATACAATGAGCAGTTCTTC.

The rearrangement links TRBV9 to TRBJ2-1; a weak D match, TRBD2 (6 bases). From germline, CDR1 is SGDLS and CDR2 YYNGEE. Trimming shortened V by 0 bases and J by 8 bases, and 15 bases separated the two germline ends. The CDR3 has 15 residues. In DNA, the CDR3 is TGTGCCAGCAGCGTAGCTGAATGGGGGGTCTATGAGCAGTTCTTC. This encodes CASSVAEWGVYEQFF.

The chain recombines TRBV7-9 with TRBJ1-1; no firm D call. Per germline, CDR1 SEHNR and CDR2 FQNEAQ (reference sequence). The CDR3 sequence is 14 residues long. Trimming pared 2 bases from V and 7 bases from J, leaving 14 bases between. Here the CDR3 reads CASSLFGQTDEAFF. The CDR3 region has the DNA TGTGCCAGCAGCTTATTCGGTCAAACGGATGAAGCTTTCTTT.

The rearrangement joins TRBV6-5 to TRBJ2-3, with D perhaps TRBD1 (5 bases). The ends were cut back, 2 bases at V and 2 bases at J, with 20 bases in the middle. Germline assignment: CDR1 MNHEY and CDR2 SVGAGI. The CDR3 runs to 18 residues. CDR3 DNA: TGTGCCAGCAGTTACCCCGACAGTGGGTCTCACTCCACAGATACGCAGTATTTT. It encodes CASSYPDSGSHSTDTQYF.

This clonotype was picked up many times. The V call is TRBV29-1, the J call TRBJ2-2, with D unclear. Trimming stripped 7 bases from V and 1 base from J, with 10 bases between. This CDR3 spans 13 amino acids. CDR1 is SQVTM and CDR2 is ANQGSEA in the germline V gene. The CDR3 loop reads CSADWENTGELFF. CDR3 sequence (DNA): TGCAGCGCCGACTGGGAGAACACCGGGGAGCTGTTTTTT.

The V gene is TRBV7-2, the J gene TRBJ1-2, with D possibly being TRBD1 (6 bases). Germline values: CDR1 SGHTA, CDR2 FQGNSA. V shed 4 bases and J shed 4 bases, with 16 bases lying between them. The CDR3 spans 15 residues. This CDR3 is CASSSSHSGVYGYTF. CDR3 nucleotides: TGTGCCAGCAGCTCTAGCCACTCAGGGGTCTATGGCTACACCTTC.

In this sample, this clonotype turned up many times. In nucleotides, the CDR3 is TGTGCCAGCAGCCCGACGGGGGGCCCTGAAGCTTTCTTT. It is translated as CASSPTGGPEAFF. This sequence joins TRBV3-1 and TRBJ1-1; TRBD1 is a possible D gene (6 bases). In germline, CDR1 is LGHDT, CDR2 YNNKEL (reference sequence). There are 13 residues in the CDR3. Trimming left V 4 bases short and J 6 bases short, with 12 bases between.

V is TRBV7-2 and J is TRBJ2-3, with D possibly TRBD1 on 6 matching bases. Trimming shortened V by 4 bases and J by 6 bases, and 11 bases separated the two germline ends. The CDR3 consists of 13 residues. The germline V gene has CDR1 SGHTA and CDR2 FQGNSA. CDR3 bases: TGTGCCAGCAGCTCCCAGGGGTGGGATACGCAGTATTTT. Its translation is CASSSQGWDTQYF.

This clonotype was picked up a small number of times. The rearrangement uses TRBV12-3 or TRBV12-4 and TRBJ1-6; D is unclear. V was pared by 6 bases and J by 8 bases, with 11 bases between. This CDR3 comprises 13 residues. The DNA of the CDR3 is TGTGCCAGCAGGGCCCATCAATATTCACCCCTCCACTTT. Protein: CASRAHQYSPLHF.

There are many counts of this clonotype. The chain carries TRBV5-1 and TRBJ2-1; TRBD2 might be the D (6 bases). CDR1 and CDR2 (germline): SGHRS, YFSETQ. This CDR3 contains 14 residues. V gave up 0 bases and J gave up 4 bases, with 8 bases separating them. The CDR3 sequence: CASSLGSGYNEQFF. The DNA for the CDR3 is TGCGCCAGCAGCTTGGGCAGCGGGTACAATGAGCAGTTCTTC.

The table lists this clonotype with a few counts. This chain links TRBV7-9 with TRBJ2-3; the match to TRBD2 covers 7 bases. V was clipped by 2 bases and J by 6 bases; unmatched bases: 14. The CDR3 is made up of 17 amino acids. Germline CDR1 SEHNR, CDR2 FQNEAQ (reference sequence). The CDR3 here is CASSLRGGRGKVDTQYF. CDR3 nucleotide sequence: TGTGCCAGCAGCTTAAGAGGCGGGAGAGGGAAGGTTGATACGCAGTATTTT.

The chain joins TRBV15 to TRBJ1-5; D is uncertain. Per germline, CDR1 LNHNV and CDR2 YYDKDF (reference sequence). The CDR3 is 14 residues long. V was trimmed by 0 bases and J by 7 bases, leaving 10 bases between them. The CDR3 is CATSRDQRAQPQHF. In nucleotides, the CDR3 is TGTGCCACCAGCAGAGACCAGAGGGCCCAGCCCCAGCATTTT.